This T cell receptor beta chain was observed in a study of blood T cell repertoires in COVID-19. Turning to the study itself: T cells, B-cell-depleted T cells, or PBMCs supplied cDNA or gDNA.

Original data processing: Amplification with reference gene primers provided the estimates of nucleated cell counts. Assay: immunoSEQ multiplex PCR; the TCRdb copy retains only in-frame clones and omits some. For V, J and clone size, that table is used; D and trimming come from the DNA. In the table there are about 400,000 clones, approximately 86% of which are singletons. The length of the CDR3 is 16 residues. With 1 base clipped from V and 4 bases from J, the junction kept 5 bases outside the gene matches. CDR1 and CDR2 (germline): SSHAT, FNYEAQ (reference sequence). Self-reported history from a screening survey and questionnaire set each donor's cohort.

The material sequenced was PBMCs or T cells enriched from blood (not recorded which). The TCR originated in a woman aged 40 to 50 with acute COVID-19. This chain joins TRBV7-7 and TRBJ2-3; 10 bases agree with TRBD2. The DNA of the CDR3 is TGTGCCAGCAGCTTAGGGCTAGCGGGGGAGTCAGATACGCAGTATTTT. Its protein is CASSLGLAGESDTQYF. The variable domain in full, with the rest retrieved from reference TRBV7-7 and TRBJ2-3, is GAGVSQSPRYKVTKRGQDVTLRCDPISSHATLYWYQQALGQGPEFLTYFNYEAQPDKSGLPSDRFSAERPEGSISTLTIQRTEQRDSAMYRCASSLGLAGESDTQYFGPGTRLTVL.